This TCR beta chain was documented in a study of Ad26.COV2.S vaccination and SARS-CoV-2 variants. General study findings and limits: Total T cell responses may have been underestimated by the TCR breadth and depth analyses.

Treatment in this sample: some 19 received Ad26.COV2.S at low or high dose, single or two shots; about 5 received placebo; per-sample allocation not given. Samples were taken on day 63 after the first vaccine or placebo injection. Produced via immunoSEQ multiplex PCR; TCRdb's table is partial and in-frame only. Here the sample spans about 400,000 clones, 70% to 90% being singletons. V lost 3 bases to trimming and J lost 1 base, with 11 bases between them. There are 14 residues in the CDR3. From germline, CDR1 is SGDLS and CDR2 YYNGEE. Regarding this clone: Its antigen is undetermined.

This receptor was identified in a person aged 18 to 65 who received the Ad26.COV2.S COVID-19 vaccine or a placebo. The source was peripheral blood, collected in a trial of Ad26.COV2.S vaccine versus placebo. The chain couples TRBV9 to TRBJ2-7, with TRBD1 as a possible D gene (5 bases). DNA of the CDR3: TGTGCCAGCAGCGCCAGGGCTTTGTCCTACGAGCAGTACTTC. Translating gives CASSARALSYEQYF.